This T cell receptor (beta chain) was captured by sequencing in a study of T-cell memory formation after mild COVID-19. Across the whole study: Largely donor-specific TCR clusters were found.

TCRdb used MiXCR to reprocess the 5' RACE reads, holding one entry per CDR3 protein. Of 410,000 or so distinct CDR3 sequences in the sample, under 25% were seen once. CDR3 size: 13 residues. V was pared by 8 bases and J by 6 bases, with 14 bases between. The V gene's germline CDR1 is SGHTA and CDR2 FQGTGA. This sequence joins TRBV7-3 and TRBJ2-1; D might be TRBD2 (5 bases). The sample taken for sequencing was PBMCs or a T cell subset sorted from them (not recorded which). This clonotype originated in an adult woman who had mild COVID-19 (a few samples of this study predate the infection). Cell type and time point are not known. CDR3 nucleotide sequence: TGTGCCAGCTCCCCCACGGGAATCAATGAGCAGTTCTTC. This sequence encodes CASSPTGINEQFF.